The 32 T cell receptor beta chains given below trace back to one sample, sequenced in a study of human T cells and chemical hapten exposure. Described time point: pre-sensitization, week 0. Treatment described: therapeutic diphenylcyclopropenone sensitization with weekly scalp DPC. TCRdb passed the RACE reads through MiXCR, listing each CDR3 protein once. The sample includes roughly 38,000 distinct CDR3 sequences, approximately 13% of them seen just once. Sequenced material: whole blood, taken in connection with sensitization to the hapten diphenylcyclopropenone (DPC). The receptors shown here come from a woman aged 25 to 39 with alopecia areata. Some clones in this sample may be carry-over from other donors' samples.

V gene TRBV5-5 combines with J gene TRBJ1-2; the match to TRBD1 covers 7 bases. With V trimmed by 4 bases and J by 4 bases, 10 bases remained unmatched. This CDR3 is 15 amino acids long. Germline V lookup: CDR1 SGHKS, CDR2 YYEKEE (reference sequence). The CDR3 bases are TGTGCCAGCAGCAGAGGGACAGTGTCGTTCTATGGCTACACCTTC. Its protein product is CASSRGTVSFYGYTF.

In this sample, this clonotype turned up a few times. The chain links TRBV4-2 to TRBJ1-5; D is possibly TRBD1 (6 bases). V dropped 4 bases and J dropped 7 bases, with 17 bases sitting between them. The CDR3 sequence is 15 residues long. Germline V gene lookup returns CDR1 LGHNA and CDR2 YNFKEQ. The CDR3 region has the DNA TGTGCCAGCAGCCTAGAGGGGGGGCGAGGACAGCCCCAGCATTTT. Translating it yields CASSLEGGRGQPQHF.

There are a few counts of this clonotype. The chain has TRBV28 and TRBJ2-7; perhaps TRBD1 as D (6 bases). V was clipped by 10 bases and J by 7 bases, with 23 bases between them. This CDR3 region has 14 residues. Germline V gives CDR1 MDHEN, CDR2 SYDVKM. The CDR3 region is CATSGTSLMREQYF. The CDR3 DNA reads as TGTGCCACTTCCGGGACATCCCTTATGAGGGAGCAGTACTTC.

The chain links TRBV19 to TRBJ2-1, with D tentatively TRBD1 or TRBD2 (5 bases each). The CDR3 is 16 residues long. Germline lookup yields CDR1 LNHDA and CDR2 SQIVND (reference sequence). V was pared by 4 bases and J by 13 bases, with 26 bases between. The CDR3 loop is CASSTLGVLDLPPQFF. The DNA of the CDR3 is TGTGCCAGTAGTACCCTGGGGGTCCTCGACCTTCCCCCCCAGTTCTTC.

The chain carries TRBV20-1 and TRBJ1-3; no firm D call. Trimming took off 3 bases at V and 0 bases at J, with 9 bases between the two ends. The CDR3 contains 14 residues. Germline V lookup: CDR1 DFQATT, CDR2 SNEGSKA (reference sequence). CDR3 in amino acids: CSASRPISGNTIYF. The CDR3 nucleotides read TGCAGTGCTAGTCGGCCTATCTCTGGAAACACCATATATTTT.

This clonotype was seen only a few times. This sequence joins TRBV5-3 and TRBJ1-4; TRBD1 is a possible D gene (5 bases). TRBV5-3 is an open reading frame, and its role is uncertain. This CDR3 region has 12 residues. Between the trimmed V and J ends, which lost 9 bases and 5 bases, there was a span of 11 bases. The CDR3 DNA is TGTGCCACCCAGGGACGGAATGAAAAACTGTTTTTT. Translated: CATQGRNEKLFF.

The chain links TRBV20-1 to TRBJ2-7; D is uncertain. The CDR3 extends over 12 amino acids. Germline CDR1 reads DFQATT; CDR2 reads SNEGSKA (reference sequence). Between the trimmed V and J ends, which lost 1 base and 5 bases, there was a span of 9 bases. CDR3 protein: CSARGPVNEQYF. Written as DNA, the CDR3 is TGCAGTGCTAGAGGCCCCGTGAACGAGCAGTACTTC.

This clonotype was observed at least ten times. The chain links TRBV6-6 to TRBJ2-2; D gene ambiguous. V was trimmed by 2 bases and J by 1 base, leaving 8 bases between them. CDR3 length: 15 amino acids. Per the germline V gene, CDR1 is MNHNY and CDR2 is SVGAGI (reference sequence). CDR3 residues: CASSYRVKNTGELFF. The CDR3 DNA is TGTGCCAGCAGTTACAGGGTTAAGAACACCGGGGAGCTGTTTTTT.

The sample holds many counts of this clonotype. The chain recombines TRBV4-3 with TRBJ2-2; 7 bases are a match to TRBD2. V shed 0 bases, J shed 4 bases, and the junction held 8 bases outside the gene matches. Germline loops: CDR1 LGHNA, CDR2 YSLEER. The CDR3 contains 17 residues. CDR3 residues: CASSQEVRELGTGELFF. The CDR3 DNA follows: TGCGCCAGCAGCCAAGAAGTGCGGGAGTTGGGCACCGGGGAGCTGTTTTTT.

This clonotype was counted at least ten times. CDR3 sequence (DNA): TGTGCCAGCAGCTTAACCCCGGGACAGGGAACCGGCCCCACAGATACGCAGTATTTT. This gives the protein CASSLTPGQGTGPTDTQYF. The chain has TRBV7-8 and TRBJ2-3; TRBD1 matches 9 bases. The CDR3 is 19 residues long. With 2 bases clipped from V and 2 bases from J, the junction kept 14 bases outside the gene matches. CDR1 is SGHVS and CDR2 is FQNEAQ in the germline V gene. Variable domain in full (rest from reference TRBV7-8 and TRBJ2-3): GAGVSQSPRYKVAKRGQDVALRCDPISGHVSLFWYQQALGQGPEFLTYFQNEAQLDKSGLPSDRFFAERPEGSVSTLKIQRTQQEDSAVYLCASSLTPGQGTGPTDTQYFGPGTRLTVL.

This sequence joins TRBV4-1 and TRBJ1-1; D ambiguous. The V end lost 0 bases, the J end lost 5 bases, and 16 bases lay between the germline ends. CDR1 is MGHRA and CDR2 is YSYEKL in the germline V gene. The CDR3 runs 16 residues. CDR3 nucleotide sequence: TGCGCCAGCAGCCAAGAAATAGGGCGGGGTCGAACTGAAGCTTTCTTT. Residues: CASSQEIGRGRTEAFF.

The rearrangement uses TRBV20-1 and TRBJ2-1, with D tentatively TRBD1 (5 bases). The CDR3 extends over 12 amino acids. Trimming pared 3 bases from V and 7 bases from J, leaving 10 bases between. The germline V gene encodes CDR1 DFQATT and CDR2 SNEGSKA (reference sequence). The CDR3 spells CSARTERNEQFF. The CDR3 nucleotides read TGCAGTGCTAGGACAGAGAGGAATGAGCAGTTCTTC.

This clonotype occurred many times. The V and J genes are TRBV11-1 and TRBJ2-1; D gene uncertain. CDR1 is SGHAT, CDR2 FQDESV, per germline (reference sequence). Trimming left V 0 bases short and J 5 bases short, with 5 bases between. This CDR3 comprises 13 residues. Written as DNA, the CDR3 is TGTGCCAGCAGCTTAGCGCTCAACAATGAGCAGTTCTTC. Amino acid sequence: CASSLALNNEQFF.

The gene calls are TRBV7-3 and TRBJ2-2; the D gene is possibly TRBD1 (5 bases). CDR1 is SGHTA, CDR2 FQGTGA, per germline. This CDR3 spans 13 amino acids. The V end was cut by 3 bases, the J end by 8 bases, with 10 bases between. The CDR3 DNA is TGTGCCAGCAGCTTGACATACAGGGGGGAGCTGTTTTTT. It translates to CASSLTYRGELFF.

This clonotype appeared many times. The V and J genes are TRBV19 and TRBJ2-2; D not resolved. Germline assignment: CDR1 LNHDA and CDR2 SQIVND (reference sequence). The CDR3 is made up of 14 amino acids. Deletions cut 4 bases from V and 5 bases from J, with 11 bases between. The CDR3: CASSTRLWTGELFF. The CDR3 DNA reads TGTGCCAGTAGTACCCGACTGTGGACCGGGGAGCTGTTTTTT. The full variable domain, its missing parts supplied by reference TRBV19 and TRBJ2-2, is DGGITQSPKYLFRKEGQNVTLSCEQNLNHDAMYWYRQDPGQGLRLIYYSQIVNDFQKGDIAEGYSVSREKKESFPLTVTSAQKNPTAFYLCASSTRLWTGELFFGEGSRLTVL.

The chain is built from TRBV4-2 and TRBJ2-7; TRBD1 matches 7 bases. This CDR3 region has 13 residues. J lost 7 bases, V lost 0 bases, and 3 bases had no gene match. CDR1 is LGHNA, CDR2 YNFKEQ, per germline. In nucleotides, the CDR3 is TGTGCCAGCAGCCAAGAACAGGGGTGGGAGCAGTACTTC. Its protein product is CASSQEQGWEQYF.

This clonotype occurred a few times. The CDR3 is CASSLGPGDTEAFF. For the CDR3, the DNA is TGTGCCAGCAGTTTGGGGCCGGGGGACACTGAAGCTTTCTTT. This chain joins TRBV28 and TRBJ1-1, with D perhaps matching TRBD1 (5 bases). Germline lookup yields CDR1 MDHEN and CDR2 SYDVKM. V lost 3 bases and J 3 bases, leaving 11 bases between the germline ends. This CDR3 comprises 14 residues. The full variable domain, completed using reference TRBV28 and TRBJ1-1, is DVKVTQSSRYLVKRTGEKVFLECVQDMDHENMFWYRQDPGLGLRLIYFSYDVKMKEKGDIPEGYSVSREKKERFSLILESASTNQTSMYLCASSLGPGDTEAFFGQGTRLTVV.

There are many counts of this clonotype. The chain links TRBV18 to TRBJ2-1; D remains ambiguous. The CDR3 spans 13 residues. Germline V CDR1 and CDR2: KGHSH, LQKENI. The V end was cut by 0 bases, the J end by 9 bases, with 9 bases between. CDR3 DNA sequence: TGTGCCAGCTCACCACCATCACCGGGTGAGCAGTTCTTC. Amino acid sequence: CASSPPSPGEQFF.

The chain links TRBV28 to TRBJ1-1; D remains ambiguous. V was shortened by 7 bases and J by 3 bases, with 6 bases between the two germline ends. There are 11 residues in the CDR3. Per the germline V gene, CDR1 is MDHEN and CDR2 is SYDVKM. CDR3 region: CASKDYTEAFF. As DNA, the CDR3 is TGTGCCAGCAAGGACTACACTGAAGCTTTCTTT.

This clonotype has at least ten counts. The rearrangement links TRBV18 to TRBJ1-5, with D perhaps TRBD1 (5 bases). Deletions cut 3 bases from V and 1 base from J, with 13 bases between. Per germline, CDR1 KGHSH and CDR2 LQKENI. The CDR3 is 16 amino acids. Here the CDR3 DNA reads TGTGCCAGCTCACCCCCTGGGACGACAAGCAATCAGCCCCAGCATTTT. Protein sequence: CASSPPGTTSNQPQHF.

This clonotype showed up many times. The chain recombines TRBV18 with TRBJ1-5, with D possibly TRBD1 on 5 matching bases. CDR1 is KGHSH and CDR2 is LQKENI in the germline V gene. V was shortened by 2 bases and J by 6 bases, with 11 bases between the two germline ends. CDR3 length: 14 residues. The CDR3 DNA reads as TGTGCCAGCTCACCAGGGGCTGGCGGTCAGCCCCAGCATTTT. Its translation is CASSPGAGGQPQHF.

The chain recombines TRBV29-1 with TRBJ2-7; unclear D gene. The CDR3 totals 12 residues. Trimming removed 3 bases at V and 0 bases at J, with 6 bases between. Germline V CDR1 and CDR2: SQVTM, ANQGSEA. The DNA of the CDR3 is TGCAGCGTTGAGACATACTCCTACGAGCAGTACTTC. Protein product: CSVETYSYEQYF.

This clonotype was observed many times. The DNA for the CDR3 is TGTGCCAGCAGTGTTTGGGGGTCCAATCAGCCCCAGCATTTT. This codes for CASSVWGSNQPQHF. This rearrangement joins TRBV2 to TRBJ1-5; D perhaps matches TRBD1 (5 bases). Per germline, CDR1 SNHLY and CDR2 FYNNEI. This CDR3 has 14 residues. The germline V and J ends were trimmed by 4 bases and 3 bases, with 10 bases remaining between them. Filled out from reference TRBV2 and TRBJ1-5, the complete variable domain reads EPEVTQTPSHQVTQMGQEVILRCVPISNHLYFYWYRQILGQKVEFLVSFYNNEISEKSEIFDDQFSVERPDGSNFTLKIRSTKLEDSAMYFCASSVWGSNQPQHFGDGTRLSIL.

The V gene is TRBV29-1, the J gene TRBJ1-2; a weak D match, TRBD1 (5 bases). The CDR3 is made up of 13 amino acids. Between the trimmed V and J ends, which lost 3 bases and 4 bases, there was a span of 12 bases. Germline values: CDR1 SQVTM, CDR2 ANQGSEA. In nucleotides, the CDR3 is TGCAGCGTTGAGGGGACCACTTCCTATGGCTACACCTTC. This codes for CSVEGTTSYGYTF.

The genes are TRBV15 and TRBJ2-6; no firm D call. Germline CDR1 is LNHNV and CDR2 is YYDKDF (reference sequence). The CDR3 extends over 17 amino acids. V gave up 0 bases and J gave up 2 bases, with 11 bases separating them. CDR3 sequence: CATSRDVGLAGANVLTF. CDR3 DNA sequence: TGTGCCACCAGCAGAGATGTCGGTTTGGCTGGGGCCAACGTCCTGACTTTC.

The chain has TRBV5-6 and TRBJ1-4; D possibly corresponds to TRBD1 (6 bases). This CDR3 is 14 amino acids long. Trimming took 3 bases from V and 4 from J, leaving 10 bases between them. From germline, CDR1 is SGHDT and CDR2 YYEEEE. The CDR3, as DNA: TGTGCCAGCAGCTCCCCGGACAGTAATGAAAAACTGTTTTTT. Its translation is CASSSPDSNEKLFF.

This clonotype came up many times. The J gene is TRBJ2-4, the V gene TRBV18; D unresolved. Trimming removed 1 base from V and 5 bases from J, with 12 bases in between. There are 15 residues in the CDR3. Per germline, CDR1 KGHSH and CDR2 LQKENI. The CDR3 is CASSPLGQTENIQYF. CDR3 DNA sequence: TGTGCCAGCTCACCACTTGGCCAGACGGAAAACATTCAGTACTTC.

This clonotype was counted many times. The chain is built from TRBV2 and TRBJ2-5; a possible D gene is TRBD1 (6 bases). This CDR3 spans 16 amino acids. V lost 3 bases to trimming and J lost 5 bases, with 19 bases between them. CDR1 and CDR2 from the germline V gene are SNHLY and FYNNEI. DNA for the CDR3: TGTGCCAGCAGTGAGAGGGGGTCGCGGCCAGGGGAGACCCAGTACTTC. Its protein product is CASSERGSRPGETQYF.

This clonotype was detected ten times or more. The chain employs TRBV6-6 and TRBJ1-1; D may be TRBD1 (5 bases). The germline V and J ends were trimmed by 6 bases and 7 bases, with 15 bases remaining between them. The length of the CDR3 is 13 residues. Germline CDR1 reads MNHNY; CDR2 reads SVGAGI (reference sequence). The CDR3, as DNA: TGTGCCAGCAGCTTCGGACAACGTCTTGAAGCTTTCTTT. Protein sequence: CASSFGQRLEAFF.

In this sample, this clonotype turned up a few times. This chain links TRBV7-2 with TRBJ2-5; no clear D gene. Looked up from germline, CDR1 is SGHTA and CDR2 is FQGNSA. The CDR3 sequence is 12 residues long. The V and J ends lost 2 bases and 5 bases respectively, with 6 bases between them. In DNA form, the CDR3 reads TGTGCCAGCAGCTTATCTAGGGAGACCCAGTACTTC. This gives the protein CASSLSRETQYF.

The chain is built from TRBV7-2 and TRBJ1-1; D gene unclear. Germline-derived CDR1 and CDR2 are SGHTA and FQGNSA. The CDR3 is 13 amino acids. Between the trimmed V and J ends, which lost 2 bases and 3 bases, there was a span of 7 bases. CDR3 nucleotides: TGTGCCAGCAGCTTACGAAGGGACACTGAAGCTTTCTTT. As protein: CASSLRRDTEAFF.

The chain employs TRBV4-3 and TRBJ2-2; D call uncertain. Deletions cut 0 bases from V and 3 bases from J, with 11 bases between. Germline CDR1 LGHNA, CDR2 YSLEER. The CDR3 spans 16 residues. CDR3 DNA sequence: TGCGCCAGCAGCCAAGAAGTGAACAGTCACACCGGGGAGCTGTTTTTT. Residues: CASSQEVNSHTGELFF.